The T cell receptor (beta chain) described here comes from a study of T cells in Graves' hyperthyroidism and ophthalmopathy. Across the study: Any treatment followed the collection of peripheral blood at initial diagnosis.

This clonotype appeared many times. Its antigen is not identified. Recently diagnosed hyperthyroidism of less than 2 months' duration affected patients aged 18 to 65. Each 10 ml fresh peripheral blood draw supplied the PBMCs. Authors of the study amplified TCR beta CDR3 regions from RNA transcripts. The HTBI primer set was used in a first-round RT-PCR of the TCR CDR3. TCRdb fed the multiplex PCR reads into MiXCR, producing one record per CDR3 protein. The sample lists fewer than 600,000 distinct CDR3 sequences; approximately 14% were seen once. General study results and limits: Ophthalmopathy and stable hyperthyroidism were separated by a 13 V-J model.

This CDR3 spans 13 amino acids. Trimming shortened V by 2 bases and J by 4 bases, and 8 bases separated the two germline ends. Germline-derived CDR1 and CDR2 are SGHAT and FQDESV (reference sequence). Sequencing was done on a sample of blood. J is TRBJ1-2 and V is TRBV11-1, with a weak D call TRBD1 (5 bases). The origin of this receptor is a woman aged 18-29 years with Graves' hyperthyroidism. Here the CDR3 DNA reads TGTGCCAGCAGCTTAAGAGGGACCTATGGCTACACCTTC. Protein: CASSLRGTYGYTF.